These T cell receptor beta chains were read from a single sample in a study of blood T cell repertoires in COVID-19. Sequencing was performed with immunoSEQ multiplex PCR; in TCRdb, only in-frame clones are kept and a portion is missing. The sample lists 65,000 to 80,000 clones, 82% occurring once. The material sequenced was peripheral blood. The receptors here all came from a human donor in a cohort sampled during active COVID-19. Both conserved end residues are part of each CDR3. The order of the fields is V gene, clone size, J gene, CDR3 protein. Rows may omit the clone size; those that give it use once, few, many or a size class.

TRBV19,.,TRBJ2-2,CASSMRVSRELFF
TRBV11-3,.,TRBJ2-3,CASSFGRGTDTQYF
TRBV15,.,TRBJ1-5,CATSRDLHLMAQPQHF
TRBV5-8,few,TRBJ1-5,CASSLERMSNQPQHF
TRBV5-5,once,TRBJ2-2,CASSSYTGTTGELFF
TRBV27,.,TRBJ2-7,CASSLGKTGTGEQYF
TRBV6-5,.,TRBJ1-2,CASRTGQDLYGYTF
TRBV28,.,TRBJ1-6,CASRWDSSTYNSPLHF
TRBV20-1,.,TRBJ2-1,CSDWTDNEQFF
TRBV28,.,TRBJ1-2,CATTLGGGENYGYTF
TRBV18,.,TRBJ2-3,CASSPGLGGDDTQYF
TRBV28,many,TRBJ1-6,CASSSSGTADSPLHF
TRBV10-3,.,TRBJ1-5,CAISDGQAKPQHF
TRBV28,.,TRBJ2-2,CASSLDRLGTGELFF
TRBV3-1/TRBV3-2,.,TRBJ1-2,CASSQGRVDGYTF
TRBV25-1,.,TRBJ1-2,CASSGQGRSYGYTF
TRBV28,.,TRBJ2-5,CASSLGGTQYF
TRBV5-5,.,TRBJ2-1,CASISQSGLQFF
TRBV7-2,few,TRBJ2-7,CASSLGLHSYEQYF
TRBV7-9,.,TRBJ2-1,CASSPSGGWNEQFF
TRBV18,.,TRBJ1-1,CASSPLGQNTEAFF
TRBV5-1,once,TRBJ1-4,CASSFQGPSNEKLFF
TRBV5-4,.,TRBJ1-1,CASSLEARAATTTEAFF
TRBV5-1,.,TRBJ1-3,CASSGTGVGNTIYF
TRBV19,once,TRBJ2-4,CASSALAGGLAKNIQYF
TRBV11-1,few,TRBJ1-2,CASSLEDQGLGYTF